Each of the 14 T cell receptor beta chains below was sequenced from the same sample in a study of blood T cell repertoires in COVID-19. TCRdb keeps only in-frame clones here, not all; method: immunoSEQ multiplex PCR. The sample gives tens of thousands of clones, approximately 83% of which show up once; about 3.9% is in the top ten. Material: peripheral blood. These receptor sequences come from a woman aged 55-69 years with acute or convalescent COVID-19.

The chain recombines TRBV5-1 with TRBJ1-2; perhaps TRBD1 as D (5 bases). Trimming cost V 6 bases and J 1 base, with 13 bases left between them. From germline, CDR1 is SGHRS and CDR2 YFSETQ. The CDR3 spans 14 residues. The CDR3 is CASTPGGGNYGYTF. As DNA, the CDR3 is TGCGCCAGCACCCCGGGCGGGGGTAACTATGGCTACACCTTC.

V gene TRBV3-1 (or the pseudogene TRBV3-2) combines with J gene TRBJ2-7; TRBD1 agrees at 10 bases. V shed 4 bases and J 3 bases; nucleotides not matched to a gene: 12. The CDR3 sequence is 17 residues long. The germline V gene has CDR1 LGHDT and CDR2 YNNKEL (reference sequence). CDR3 sequence reads: CASSLRPLGQGGYEQYF. CDR3 in DNA: TGTGCCAGCAGCCTCAGACCCTTAGGACAGGGGGGCTACGAGCAGTACTTC.

The rearrangement uses TRBV28 and TRBJ2-6, with D possibly TRBD1 on 5 matching bases. CDR1 is MDHEN, CDR2 SYDVKM, per germline. The length of the CDR3 is 16 residues. V lost 7 bases, J lost 4 bases, and 17 bases lay in between. The CDR3 loop reads CASTDPRVTGANVLTF. The CDR3 DNA reads as TGTGCCAGCACTGATCCCAGGGTCACGGGGGCCAACGTCCTGACTTTC. Using reference TRBV28 and TRBJ2-6 for the parts outside the CDR3, the full variable domain is DVKVTQSSRYLVKRTGEKVFLECVQDMDHENMFWYRQDPGLGLRLIYFSYDVKMKEKGDIPEGYSVSREKKERFSLILESASTNQTSMYLCASTDPRVTGANVLTFGAGSRLTVL.

The V gene is TRBV10-3, the J gene TRBJ1-1, with 8 bases matching TRBD1. From germline, CDR1 is ENHRY and CDR2 SYGVKD. The CDR3 length is 18 residues. V was clipped by 10 bases and J by 0 bases; unmatched bases: 19. CDR3 region: CATRGSQGARGLNTEAFF. CDR3 in DNA: TGTGCCACACGAGGCTCGCAGGGGGCGAGGGGCCTGAACACTGAAGCTTTCTTT.

The chain joins TRBV9 to TRBJ1-3, with D tentatively TRBD1 (6 bases). The CDR3 sequence is 13 residues long. Trimming removed 3 bases from V and 4 bases from J, with 8 bases in between. Looked up from germline, CDR1 is SGDLS and CDR2 is YYNGEE. The CDR3 DNA reads TGTGCCAGCAGCGCCGACAGGGGAAACACCATATATTTT. The encoded protein is CASSADRGNTIYF.

The chain recombines TRBV24-1 with TRBJ1-2; 9 nucleotides line up with TRBD1. The CDR3 has 16 amino acids. V was pared by 2 bases and J by 2 bases, with 5 bases of the junction left unmatched. The V gene's germline CDR1 is KGHDR and CDR2 SFDVKD. CDR3 sequence reads: CATSDSIGTGNYGYTF. The CDR3 nucleotides read TGTGCCACCAGTGATTCGATCGGGACAGGGAACTATGGCTACACCTTC.

The V gene is TRBV2, the J gene TRBJ2-3; 11 positions agree with TRBD2. Germline V lookup: CDR1 SNHLY, CDR2 FYNNEI. V shed 1 base, J shed 2 bases, and the junction held 2 bases outside the gene matches. The CDR3 length is 16 residues. In nucleotides, the CDR3 is TGTGCCAGCAGTGAAGGACTAGCGGGGATCACAGATACGCAGTATTTT. Translated, it gives CASSEGLAGITDTQYF. Together with reference TRBV2 and TRBJ2-3, the CDR3 gives the full variable domain: EPEVTQTPSHQVTQMGQEVILRCVPISNHLYFYWYRQILGQKVEFLVSFYNNEISEKSEIFDDQFSVERPDGSNFTLKIRSTKLEDSAMYFCASSEGLAGITDTQYFGPGTRLTVL.

The chain recombines TRBV5-8 with TRBJ2-7; TRBD1 might be the D (5 bases). CDR3 size: 14 residues. Per germline, CDR1 SGHTS and CDR2 YDEGEE. The ends were cut back, 2 bases at V and 3 bases at J, with 12 bases in the middle. The CDR3 nucleotides are TGTGCCAGCAGCTTAGGACACCGGCTCTACGAGCAGTACTTC. Its protein is CASSLGHRLYEQYF. The full variable domain, in which reference TRBV5-8 and TRBJ2-7 provide the parts outside the CDR3, is EAGVTQSPTHLIKTRGQQATLRCSPISGHTSVYWYQQALGLGLQFLLWYDEGEERNRGNFPPRFSGRQFPNYSSELNVNALELEDSALYLCASSLGHRLYEQYFGPGTRLTVT.

The chain is built from TRBV5-1 and TRBJ1-2, with 8 bases matching TRBD1. The germline V gene has CDR1 SGHRS and CDR2 YFSETQ. The CDR3 has 15 amino acids. Trimming cost V 5 bases and J 8 bases; bases outside gene matches: 14. The CDR3 here is CASSLLPGGGGGYTF. The CDR3 DNA sequence: TGCGCCAGCAGTCTCCTCCCAGGGGGCGGAGGAGGCTACACCTTC.

The rearrangement joins TRBV7-2 to TRBJ2-5; TRBD1 might be the D (6 bases). In germline, CDR1 is SGHTA, CDR2 FQGNSA. CDR3 length: 14 amino acids. Trimming took 1 base from V and 4 from J, leaving 10 bases between them. The CDR3 region is CASSLGTVLETQYF. The CDR3, as DNA: TGTGCCAGCAGCTTAGGGACAGTACTAGAGACCCAGTACTTC.

This chain links TRBV28 with TRBJ1-2; 8 nucleotides line up with TRBD1. The CDR3 is 15 residues long. V shed 2 bases, J shed 4 bases, and the junction held 6 bases outside the gene matches. Germline V gene sequence: CDR1 MDHEN, CDR2 SYDVKM. CDR3 region: CASSLMKGQVYGYTF. The CDR3 nucleotides read TGTGCCAGCAGTTTAATGAAGGGACAGGTCTATGGCTACACCTTC.

The chain employs TRBV5-1 and TRBJ2-1; 10 nucleotides match TRBD2. The CDR3 is 17 residues long. The V gene end was trimmed by 4 bases and the J gene end by 7 bases; junction bases not matched to a gene: 14. Germline CDR1 and CDR2: SGHRS and YFSETQ. The CDR3 DNA sequence: TGCGCCAGCAGCCCGAAGGGTAAGCTAGCGGGAGTAAATGAGCAGTTCTTC. This gives the protein CASSPKGKLAGVNEQFF.

V usage is TRBV30 and J usage is TRBJ1-5; 9 bases line up with TRBD1. The V gene end was trimmed by 2 bases and the J gene end by 6 bases; junction bases not matched to a gene: 5. This CDR3 has 14 residues. Germline loops: CDR1 GTSNPN, CDR2 SVGIG (reference sequence). CDR3 nucleotide sequence: TGTGCCTGGAGTTCCGGGACAGGGACTCAGCCCCAGCATTTT. Protein sequence: CAWSSGTGTQPQHF.

This clone was observed a few times. The chain couples TRBV10-3 to TRBJ2-1; 8 nucleotides line up with TRBD1. Germline CDR1 ENHRY, CDR2 SYGVKD. V trimming: 3 bases; J trimming: 5 bases; junction bases outside the gene matches: 3. The CDR3 is made up of 14 amino acids. The CDR3 loop reads CAISDRGRDNEQFF. The CDR3 bases are TGTGCCATCAGTGACAGGGGGCGAGACAATGAGCAGTTCTTC.